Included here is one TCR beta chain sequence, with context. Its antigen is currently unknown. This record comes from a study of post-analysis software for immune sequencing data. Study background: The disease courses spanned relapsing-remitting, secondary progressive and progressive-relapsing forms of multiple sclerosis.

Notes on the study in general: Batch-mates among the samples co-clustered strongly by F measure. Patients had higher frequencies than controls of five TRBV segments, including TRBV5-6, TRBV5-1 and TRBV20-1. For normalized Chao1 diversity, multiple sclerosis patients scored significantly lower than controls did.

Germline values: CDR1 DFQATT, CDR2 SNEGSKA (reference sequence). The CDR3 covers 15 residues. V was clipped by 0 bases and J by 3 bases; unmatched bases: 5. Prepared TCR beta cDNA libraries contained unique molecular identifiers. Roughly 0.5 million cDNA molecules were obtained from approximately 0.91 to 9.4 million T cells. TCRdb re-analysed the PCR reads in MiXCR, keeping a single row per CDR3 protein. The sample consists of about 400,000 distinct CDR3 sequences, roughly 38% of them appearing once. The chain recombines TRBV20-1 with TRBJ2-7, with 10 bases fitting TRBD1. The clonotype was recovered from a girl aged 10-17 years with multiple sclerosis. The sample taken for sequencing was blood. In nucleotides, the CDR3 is TGCAGTGCTAGAGATTTTAGGGACAGGGGCTACGAGCAGTACTTC. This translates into CSARDFRDRGYEQYF.